The 6 T cell receptor beta chains given below trace back to one sample, sequenced in a study of CD8 T cells in Susac syndrome. Reverse transcription of roughly 0.45 to 1 ug RNA was performed with random hexamers. Each CDR3 protein gets one entry after TCRdb re-called the immunoSEQ multiplex PCR reads with MiXCR. The sample records over 350,000 distinct CDR3 sequences, 85% to 90% being singletons. Sequenced sample: CD8+ T cells from PBMCs. The receptors here all came from a human donor with multiple sclerosis.

The rearrangement uses TRBV5-1 and TRBJ2-7, with TRBD2 as a possible D gene (6 bases). Trimming removed 5 bases at V and 1 base at J, with 13 bases between. The V gene's germline CDR1 is SGHRS and CDR2 YFSETQ. The CDR3 is 14 amino acids. The CDR3: CASSPGVGSYEQYF. In DNA, the CDR3 is TGCGCCAGCAGTCCGGGAGTCGGGTCCTACGAGCAGTACTTC. Full variable domain (outside the CDR3, taken from reference TRBV5-1 and TRBJ2-7): KAGVTQTPRYLIKTRGQQVTLSCSPISGHRSVSWYQQTPGQGLQFLFEYFSETQRNKGNFPGRFSGRQFSNSRSEMNVSTLELGDSALYLCASSPGVGSYEQYFGPGTRLTVT.

The chain links TRBV19 to TRBJ2-7; 8 bases line up with TRBD1. Looked up from germline, CDR1 is LNHDA and CDR2 is SQIVND (reference sequence). This CDR3 comprises 14 residues. Germline trimming cut 4 bases from V and 2 bases from J; bases unmatched to any gene: 4. CDR3 DNA: TGTGCCAGTAGTAACGGGACAGGCCCCTACGAGCAGTACTTC. This gives the protein CASSNGTGPYEQYF.

The chain couples TRBV30 to TRBJ2-2; tentatively, D is TRBD2 (6 bases). The germline V gene has CDR1 GTSNPN and CDR2 SVGIG (reference sequence). With 5 bases removed from V and 4 bases from J, the gap between germline ends came to 11 bases. This CDR3 contains 13 residues. In DNA form, the CDR3 reads TGTGCCTGGGCCATCGGGGGCACCGGGGAGCTGTTTTTT. It encodes CAWAIGGTGELFF.

The rearrangement joins TRBV3-1 to TRBJ2-5; TRBD1 aligns across 11 bases. This CDR3 region has 16 residues. With V trimmed by 2 bases and J by 2 bases, 4 bases remained unmatched. In germline, CDR1 is LGHDT, CDR2 YNNKEL (reference sequence). CDR3 in DNA: TGTGCCAGCAGCCAAACAGGGACAGGGGGACAAGAGACCCAGTACTTC. Translation: CASSQTGTGGQETQYF.

The chain recombines TRBV12-3 or TRBV12-4 with TRBJ1-1; unclear D gene. This CDR3 has 14 residues. Trimming took off 6 bases at V and 4 bases at J, with 15 bases between the two ends. This CDR3 reads CASRSTGVSTEAFF. CDR3 coding DNA: TGTGCCAGCAGGTCCACGGGAGTTAGCACTGAAGCTTTCTTT.

V is TRBV30 and J is TRBJ1-2; no firm D call. Germline V lookup: CDR1 GTSNPN, CDR2 SVGIG (reference sequence). Trimming pared 0 bases from V and 2 bases from J, leaving 10 bases between. The CDR3 sequence is 14 residues long. The CDR3, as DNA: TGTGCCTGGAGTGTACAAGCATTGAACTATGGCTACACCTTC. It is translated as CAWSVQALNYGYTF.